These 22 T cell receptor beta chains were all obtained from the same sample, sequenced in a study of Ad26.COV2.S vaccination and SARS-CoV-2 variants. The sample's treatment: 15 to 20 received Ad26.COV2.S at low or high dose, single or two shots; about five received placebo; per-sample allocation not given. All samples were drawn on day 63, counting from the first vaccine or placebo injection. TCRdb's copy holds only in-frame clones and misses some; the assay was immunoSEQ multiplex PCR. The sample lists more than 250,000 clones, about 87% occurring once. Sequenced material: peripheral blood, taken in a trial of Ad26.COV2.S vaccine versus placebo. All receptors come from a person between 18 and 65 years old who received the Ad26.COV2.S COVID-19 vaccine or a placebo.

The chain joins TRBV4-1 to TRBJ2-2, with 7 bases lining up with TRBD2. V shed 5 bases and J 0 bases; nucleotides not matched to a gene: 6. Germline V gene sequence: CDR1 MGHRA, CDR2 YSYEKL. This CDR3 contains 16 residues. In DNA form, the CDR3 reads TGCGCCAGCAGCTACCAAGCGGGATCGAACACCGGGGAGCTGTTTTTT. It encodes CASSYQAGSNTGELFF.

The gene calls are TRBV15 and TRBJ2-7, with 8 bases matching TRBD2. V trimming: 0 bases; J trimming: 9 bases; junction bases outside the gene matches: 7. The CDR3 loop spans 14 amino acids. Germline V gene data show CDR1 as LNHNV and CDR2 as YYDKDF (reference sequence). The CDR3 reads CATSRDLEAGGQYF. The CDR3 bases are TGTGCCACCAGCAGAGATCTCGAGGCGGGAGGGCAGTACTTC.

The chain employs TRBV19 and TRBJ2-7; D possibly corresponds to TRBD1 (5 bases). The CDR3 has 15 residues. Germline V lookup: CDR1 LNHDA, CDR2 SQIVND (reference sequence). Between the trimmed V and J ends, which lost 5 bases and 3 bases, there was a span of 17 bases. This chain's CDR3 is CASSRWGAFNYEQYF. CDR3 nucleotides: TGTGCCAGTAGTCGGTGGGGCGCGTTTAACTACGAGCAGTACTTC. Combining the CDR3 with reference TRBV19 and TRBJ2-7 gives the whole variable domain DGGITQSPKYLFRKEGQNVTLSCEQNLNHDAMYWYRQDPGQGLRLIYYSQIVNDFQKGDIAEGYSVSREKKESFPLTVTSAQKNPTAFYLCASSRWGAFNYEQYFGPGTRLTVT.

V gene TRBV7-2 combines with J gene TRBJ2-5; a weak D match, TRBD2 (6 bases). Trimming pared 0 bases from V and 2 bases from J, leaving 13 bases between. CDR1 is SGHTA and CDR2 is FQGNSA in the germline V gene. The CDR3 has 16 residues. The CDR3 DNA follows: TGTGCCAGCAGCTTAGCGCTTAGTAGCGGTCAAGAGACCCAGTACTTC. Its translation: CASSLALSSGQETQYF.

V is TRBV6-1 and J is TRBJ1-3; no reliable D call. The V gene's germline CDR1 is MNHNS and CDR2 SASEGT. The CDR3 contains 15 residues. Trimming took 2 bases from V and 4 from J, leaving 12 bases between them. DNA of the CDR3: TGTGCCAGCAGTGAATTTGGAAAGTTAGGAAACACCATATATTTT. Protein sequence: CASSEFGKLGNTIYF.

J is TRBJ1-1 and V is TRBV7-9; D perhaps matches TRBD1 (6 bases). CDR3 length equals 14 residues. V was pared by 6 bases and J by 2 bases, with 13 bases between. The germline V gene encodes CDR1 SEHNR and CDR2 FQNEAQ (reference sequence). CDR3 in amino acids: CASRDSVINTEAFF. In nucleotides, the CDR3 is TGTGCCAGCAGGGACAGTGTCATAAACACTGAAGCTTTCTTT. Using reference TRBV7-9 and TRBJ1-1 for the parts outside the CDR3, the full variable domain is DTGVSQNPRHKITKRGQNVTFRCDPISEHNRLYWYRQTLGQGPEFLTYFQNEAQLEKSRLLSDRFSAERPKGSFSTLEIQRTEQGDSAMYLCASRDSVINTEAFFGQGTRLTVV.

V and J are TRBV4-1 and TRBJ2-1; 10 nucleotides match TRBD2. The CDR3 length is 16 residues. J lost 5 bases, V lost 1 base, and 5 bases had no gene match. CDR1 and CDR2 from the germline V gene are MGHRA and YSYEKL. CDR3 amino acids: CASSQAGSGGNNEQFF. CDR3 nucleotide sequence: TGCGCCAGCAGCCAAGCGGGTAGCGGGGGGAACAATGAGCAGTTCTTC.

This sequence joins TRBV3-1 (or the pseudogene TRBV3-2) and TRBJ1-3; D unclear. V shed 6 bases and J shed 4 bases, with 10 bases lying between them. The CDR3 is made up of 13 amino acids. CDR1 and CDR2 from the germline V gene are LGHDT and YNNKEL (reference sequence). The CDR3 sequence: CASRTPSGNTIYF. Written as DNA, the CDR3 is TGTGCCAGCAGAACCCCGTCGGGAAACACCATATATTTT.

This chain connects TRBV18 to TRBJ2-2, with TRBD1 matching 7 bases. The CDR3 extends over 14 amino acids. With V trimmed by 3 bases and J by 6 bases, 4 bases remained unmatched. Germline V gives CDR1 KGHSH, CDR2 LQKENI. In DNA, the CDR3 is TGTGCCAGCTCACCGGATCAGGGGGCCGGGGAGCTGTTTTTT. Translating gives CASSPDQGAGELFF.

This rearrangement joins TRBV11-3 to TRBJ2-5; TRBD2 aligns across 9 bases. Germline values: CDR1 SGHNT, CDR2 YENEEA. The CDR3 extends over 15 amino acids. V shed 1 base and J 5 bases; nucleotides not matched to a gene: 5. The chain's CDR3 is CASSLGGGAVETQYF. The CDR3 nucleotides read TGTGCCAGCAGCTTAGGCGGGGGGGCCGTGGAGACCCAGTACTTC.

Only a few counts were recorded for this clone. The V gene is TRBV5-1, the J gene TRBJ1-5; D gene unclear. V lost 3 bases and J 1 base, leaving 11 bases between the germline ends. Germline loops: CDR1 SGHRS, CDR2 YFSETQ. The length of the CDR3 is 15 residues. The CDR3 DNA reads TGCGCCAGCAGCTGGGCCGGGAGGAGCAATCAGCCCCAGCATTTT. Translating gives CASSWAGRSNQPQHF.

This rearrangement joins TRBV3-1 (or the pseudogene TRBV3-2) to TRBJ2-6, with 10 bases that match TRBD1. This CDR3 is built from 17 residues. Per the germline V gene, CDR1 is LGHDT and CDR2 is YNNKEL (reference sequence). J lost 2 bases, V lost 4 bases, and 5 bases had no gene match. The CDR3 DNA follows: TGTGCCAGCAGCCCCCTCGGGACAGGGGCTGGGGCCAACGTCCTGACTTTC. Protein sequence: CASSPLGTGAGANVLTF.

This chain joins TRBV27 and TRBJ2-5; 7 bases match TRBD2. The length of the CDR3 is 16 residues. With V trimmed by 2 bases and J by 7 bases, 13 bases remained unmatched. Germline CDR1 reads MNHEY; CDR2 reads SMNVEV (reference sequence). The CDR3 DNA is TGTGCCAGCAGTTTAGTCTGGGCGGGAGCAATGCGGACCCAGTACTTC. Translated: CASSLVWAGAMRTQYF.

This clone was counted once. The J gene is TRBJ2-3, the V gene TRBV18; TRBD1 agrees at 12 bases. CDR1 KGHSH and CDR2 LQKENI come from the germline V gene. The CDR3 spans 16 residues. Trimming removed 3 bases from V and 4 bases from J; junction bases left unmatched: 5. CDR3 nucleotide sequence: TGTGCCAGCTCACCGTCGGGACAGGGGGCGGCAGATACGCAGTATTTT. The encoded protein is CASSPSGQGAADTQYF.

The chain couples TRBV18 to TRBJ2-7; TRBD2 matches 10 bases. Germline assignment: CDR1 KGHSH and CDR2 LQKENI. V gave up 3 bases and J gave up 6 bases; unmatched junction bases: 8. The CDR3 length is 15 residues. DNA for the CDR3: TGTGCCAGCTCACCCCTCCAAGCGGGAGGGAGCGAGCAGTACTTC. It yields the protein CASSPLQAGGSEQYF.

V and J are TRBV30 and TRBJ1-3, with a possible D match to TRBD1 (5 bases). Trimming cost V 0 bases and J 0 bases, with 12 bases left between them. Germline CDR1 is GTSNPN and CDR2 is SVGIG (reference sequence). The CDR3 has 16 amino acids. Here the CDR3 DNA reads TGTGCCTGGAGTGTGGGGGGACTGAGCTCTGGAAACACCATATATTTT. Its protein is CAWSVGGLSSGNTIYF.

On this clone itself: The junction departs from the called germline gene at one end, perhaps through a read error. The V and J genes are TRBV12-3 or TRBV12-4 and TRBJ2-5; D unresolved. The CDR3 spans 13 residues. CDR3 residues: CASSFVLQGTQYF. CDR3 DNA: TGTGCCAGCAGTTTTGTGCTACAAGGGACCCAGTACTTC.

This chain links TRBV6-2 or TRBV6-3 with TRBJ2-6; possible D gene TRBD2, 5 bases. The CDR3 extends over 14 amino acids. The germline gives CDR1 MNHEY, CDR2 SVGEGT. Trimming removed 3 bases from V and 4 bases from J, with 7 bases in between. This CDR3 reads CASSYSGGANVLTF. In nucleotides, the CDR3 is TGTGCCAGCAGTTATTCGGGGGGGGCCAACGTCCTGACTTTC.

The chain recombines TRBV5-8 with TRBJ2-3, with TRBD2 identical over 11 bases. Per germline, CDR1 SGHTS and CDR2 YDEGEE. There are 16 residues in the CDR3. V gave up 2 bases and J gave up 4 bases; unmatched junction bases: 6. The CDR3 protein is CASSFGLAGGSDTQYF. DNA of the CDR3: TGTGCCAGCAGCTTTGGCCTAGCGGGAGGATCAGATACGCAGTATTTT.

This rearrangement joins TRBV5-1 to TRBJ2-2, with TRBD2 as a possible D gene (6 bases). CDR1 is SGHRS, CDR2 YFSETQ, per germline. V gave up 4 bases and J gave up 4 bases, with 14 bases separating them. The CDR3 sequence is 15 residues long. The CDR3 loop is CASSRLGAPTGELFF. The DNA of the CDR3 is TGCGCCAGCAGCCGACTAGGGGCTCCCACCGGGGAGCTGTTTTTT.

The chain has TRBV12-5 and TRBJ2-1, with a possible D match to TRBD1 (5 bases). In germline, CDR1 is LGHNT, CDR2 FRNRAP. Deletions cut 4 bases from V and 3 bases from J, with 10 bases between. The CDR3 sequence is 14 residues long. CDR3 region: CASGSRTFYNEQFF. CDR3 coding DNA: TGTGCTAGTGGTTCCCGGACATTCTACAATGAGCAGTTCTTC.

The CDR3 bases are TGCGCCAGCAGCAACAGTAGACAGGGTGGAGGGTGGGGTGCTCTTCCGAACACTGAAGCTTTCTTT. Translation gives CASSNSRQGGGWGALPNTEAFF. The rearrangement uses TRBV5-1 and TRBJ1-1; 7 nucleotides agree with TRBD1. Germline V gene lookup returns CDR1 SGHRS and CDR2 YFSETQ. Trimming at V came to 4 bases and at J to 1 base, leaving 28 bases not matched to a gene. CDR3 length: 22 residues.